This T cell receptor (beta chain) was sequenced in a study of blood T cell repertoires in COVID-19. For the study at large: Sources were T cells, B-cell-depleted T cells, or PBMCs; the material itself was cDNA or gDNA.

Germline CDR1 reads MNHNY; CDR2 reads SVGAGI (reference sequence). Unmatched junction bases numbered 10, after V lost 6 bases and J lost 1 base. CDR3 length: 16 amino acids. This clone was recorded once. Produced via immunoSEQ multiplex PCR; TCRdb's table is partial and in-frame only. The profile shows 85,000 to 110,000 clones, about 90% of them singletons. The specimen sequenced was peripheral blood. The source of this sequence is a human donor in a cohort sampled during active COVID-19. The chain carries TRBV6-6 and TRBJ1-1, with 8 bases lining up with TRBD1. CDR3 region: CASSPGQGKANTEAFF. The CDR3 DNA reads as TGTGCCAGCAGCCCCGGACAGGGAAAGGCGAACACTGAAGCTTTCTTT.